Below, 29 T cell receptor beta chains from the same sample are listed, as sequenced in a study of blood T cells in healthy people across ages. Primers used in a second PCR of roughly 6 to 11 cycles were a sample-barcoded 5' primer and a J-beta primer mix. TCRdb fed the 5' RACE reads into MiXCR, producing one record per CDR3 protein. The sample records around 600,000 distinct CDR3 sequences, roughly 48% being singletons. Sequenced: blood. Receptor source: a man older than 75 in good health.

This rearrangement joins TRBV5-1 to TRBJ2-7; D might be TRBD2 (6 bases). This CDR3 region has 15 residues. V lost 0 bases and J 2 bases, leaving 12 bases between the germline ends. Germline V gene sequence: CDR1 SGHRS, CDR2 YFSETQ. CDR3 DNA sequence: TGCGCCAGCAGCTTGGTGGAGGGTGGGACCTACGAGCAGTACTTC. It encodes CASSLVEGGTYEQYF.

The gene calls are TRBV7-2 and TRBJ2-7; 15 bases agree with TRBD2. Germline-derived CDR1 and CDR2 are SGHTA and FQGNSA. The trim removed 4 bases at V and 7 bases at J, leaving 2 bases unmatched. The CDR3 is 14 amino acids. DNA for the CDR3: TGTGCCAGCAGCTGGGGACTAGCGGGAGGAGAGCAGTACTTC. It is translated as CASSWGLAGGEQYF. The whole variable domain, remainder taken from reference TRBV7-2 and TRBJ2-7, is GAGVSQSPSNKVTEKGKDVELRCDPISGHTALYWYRQSLGQGLEFLIYFQGNSAPDKSGLPSDRFSAERTGGSVSTLTIQRTQQEDSAVYLCASSWGLAGGEQYFGPGTRLTVT.

This rearrangement joins TRBV3-1 to TRBJ2-3; D perhaps matches TRBD1 (5 bases). CDR3 length: 14 residues. Germline assignment: CDR1 LGHDT and CDR2 YNNKEL (reference sequence). Trimming took off 1 base at V and 2 bases at J, with 7 bases between the two ends. The CDR3 here is CASSQGRVTDTQYF. CDR3 nucleotide sequence: TGTGCCAGCAGCCAAGGCAGGGTCACAGATACGCAGTATTTT.

The chain is built from TRBV20-1 and TRBJ1-1, with D uncertain. This CDR3 has 13 residues. The V gene lost 2 bases and the J gene lost 5 bases, with 12 bases spanning the gap. Germline loops: CDR1 DFQATT, CDR2 SNEGSKA (reference sequence). The CDR3 DNA follows: TGCAGTGCTAGAACAGCTCGGGAAACTGAAGCTTTCTTT. This gives the protein CSARTARETEAFF.

The chain couples TRBV12-3 or TRBV12-4 to TRBJ2-1, with 9 bases fitting TRBD2. Trimming removed 3 bases from V and 7 bases from J; junction bases left unmatched: 10. The CDR3 is 16 amino acids. The CDR3 here is CASSFMAGGRDNEQFF. CDR3 nucleotide sequence: TGTGCCAGCAGTTTTATGGCGGGAGGGCGGGATAATGAGCAGTTCTTC.

This clonotype was counted ten times or more. The chain combines TRBV11-2 with TRBJ2-1, with 7 bases that match TRBD2. The CDR3 length is 15 residues. With V trimmed by 4 bases and J by 2 bases, 5 bases remained unmatched. CDR1 is SGHAT, CDR2 FQNNGV, per germline. The CDR3 sequence is CASSSGGSTYNEQFF. CDR3 sequence (DNA): TGTGCCAGCAGCTCGGGGGGTTCAACCTACAATGAGCAGTTCTTC.

V and J are TRBV7-2 and TRBJ2-3; D may be TRBD1 (5 bases). Germline V gene lookup returns CDR1 SGHTA and CDR2 FQGNSA. V was cut by 3 bases and J by 4 bases, with 8 bases left in between. The CDR3 spans 13 residues. The CDR3 region is CASSFPGSDTQYF. The CDR3 DNA is TGTGCCAGCAGCTTCCCAGGGTCAGATACGCAGTATTTT.

There are a few counts of this clonotype. This chain joins TRBV12-3 or TRBV12-4 and TRBJ2-7; 8 nucleotides align to TRBD1. The CDR3 contains 15 residues. After removal of 5 bases from V and 2 bases from J, the junction contained 8 bases not matched to a gene. This CDR3 is CASSRPGTGAYEQYF. DNA for the CDR3: TGTGCCAGCAGTCGTCCCGGGACAGGAGCCTACGAGCAGTACTTC.

In its sample, this clonotype was seen many times. The chain combines TRBV7-2 with TRBJ2-3; perhaps D is TRBD1 or TRBD2 (6 bases each). Germline V gene lookup returns CDR1 SGHTA and CDR2 FQGNSA. Trimming took 3 bases from V and 0 from J, leaving 10 bases between them. The CDR3 runs to 15 residues. The CDR3 sequence is CASSFQGTSTDTQYF. As DNA, the CDR3 is TGTGCCAGCAGCTTCCAGGGGACTAGCACAGATACGCAGTATTTT.

The CDR3 loop is CASSYNSWPEAFF. CDR3 coding DNA: TGTGCCAGCAGCTACAATTCCTGGCCTGAAGCTTTCTTT. J is TRBJ1-1 and V is TRBV7-9; no reliable D call. This CDR3 contains 13 residues. Between the trimmed V and J ends, which lost 4 bases and 6 bases, there was a span of 12 bases. CDR1 and CDR2 (germline): SEHNR, FQNEAQ (reference sequence).

The chain links TRBV7-2 to TRBJ1-1; D is uncertain. Trimming removed 1 base at V and 1 base at J, with 13 bases between. Germline assignment: CDR1 SGHTA and CDR2 FQGNSA. This CDR3 has 16 residues. The CDR3 region is CASSLVRSLRNTEAFF. The CDR3 DNA follows: TGTGCCAGCAGCTTAGTGCGTTCTCTTAGGAACACTGAAGCTTTCTTT.

This clonotype was picked up many times. Just one base apart from a much larger clone, this may be a read error. The CDR3 spells CASSFFPLLWTAYNEQFF. CDR3 nucleotide sequence: TGTGCCAGCAGTTTTTTCCCCCTCCTCTGGACGGCATACAATGAGCAGTTCTTC. J is TRBJ2-1 and V is TRBV6-2 or TRBV6-3, with D uncertain. Deletions cut 4 bases from V and 4 bases from J, with 23 bases between. This CDR3 is 18 amino acids long. Germline V gene data show CDR1 as MNHEY and CDR2 as SVGEGT.

V and J are TRBV11-2 and TRBJ1-5, with D possibly matching TRBD1 (5 bases). The V end lost 1 base, the J end lost 3 bases, and 10 bases lay between the germline ends. Germline lookup yields CDR1 SGHAT and CDR2 FQNNGV. CDR3 length: 15 amino acids. The CDR3 region is CASSLAAGHNQPQHF. The DNA for the CDR3 is TGTGCCAGCAGCTTAGCGGCAGGGCACAATCAGCCCCAGCATTTT.

This CDR3 reads CASSVTGGASDTQYF. CDR3 coding DNA: TGTGCCAGCAGCGTCACCGGGGGCGCGTCAGATACGCAGTATTTT. This chain joins TRBV5-5 and TRBJ2-3; D possibly matches TRBD1 or TRBD2 (6 bases each). Trimming left V 4 bases short and J 4 bases short, with 16 bases between. The CDR3 sequence is 15 residues long. CDR1 is SGHKS, CDR2 YYEKEE, per germline (reference sequence).

The V call is TRBV20-1, the J call TRBJ2-1; D perhaps matches TRBD2 (6 bases). V was shortened by 1 base and J by 8 bases, with 12 bases between the two germline ends. Germline V gene sequence: CDR1 DFQATT, CDR2 SNEGSKA (reference sequence). The CDR3 consists of 13 residues. The DNA of the CDR3 is TGCAGTGCTAGAGGTCGGGGGATCCATGAGCAGTTCTTC. It yields the protein CSARGRGIHEQFF.

The rearrangement links TRBV7-9 to TRBJ1-5; 10 bases map to TRBD1. Germline values: CDR1 SEHNR, CDR2 FQNEAQ (reference sequence). There are 16 residues in the CDR3. The V gene end was trimmed by 1 base and the J gene end by 1 base; junction bases not matched to a gene: 1. DNA of the CDR3: TGTGCCAGCAGCTTAGGGGACAGGGGAAGCAATCAGCCCCAGCATTTT. As protein: CASSLGDRGSNQPQHF. Full variable domain (missing parts from reference TRBV7-9 and TRBJ1-5): DTGVSQNPRHKITKRGQNVTFRCDPISEHNRLYWYRQTLGQGPEFLTYFQNEAQLEKSRLLSDRFSAERPKGSFSTLEIQRTEQGDSAMYLCASSLGDRGSNQPQHFGDGTRLSIL.

V gene TRBV20-1 combines with J gene TRBJ2-3, with 11 positions matching TRBD2. V was pared by 3 bases and J by 5 bases, with 7 bases of the junction left unmatched. Germline CDR1 reads DFQATT; CDR2 reads SNEGSKA (reference sequence). The CDR3 loop spans 15 amino acids. The CDR3 bases are TGCAGTGCTAGCTCTAGCGGGGGGCCCCAAGATACGCAGTATTTT. Residues: CSASSSGGPQDTQYF.

The J gene is TRBJ1-2, the V gene TRBV12-3 or TRBV12-4; D may be TRBD1 (6 bases). The CDR3 is 15 residues long. V lost 6 bases to trimming and J lost 4 bases, with 18 bases between them. The CDR3 reads CASSPWPRGIYGYTF. The CDR3 nucleotides read TGTGCCAGCAGCCCTTGGCCGAGGGGGATCTATGGCTACACCTTC.

The chain employs TRBV5-1 and TRBJ2-3; D is perhaps TRBD2 (5 bases). The CDR3 length is 14 residues. In germline, CDR1 is SGHRS, CDR2 YFSETQ. Trimming removed 2 bases at V and 2 bases at J, with 9 bases between. The CDR3 nucleotides are TGCGCCAGCAGCTTCGGTAGCGACACAGATACGCAGTATTTT. Translating gives CASSFGSDTDTQYF.

The sample holds a few counts of this clonotype. The chain links TRBV3-1 to TRBJ1-6; D unresolved. The ends were cut back, 1 base at V and 8 bases at J, with 3 bases in the middle. CDR3 length: 12 amino acids. Germline loops: CDR1 LGHDT, CDR2 YNNKEL (reference sequence). This CDR3 reads CASSQGHSPLHF. Written as DNA, the CDR3 is TGTGCCAGCAGCCAAGGACATTCACCCCTCCACTTT.

The J gene is TRBJ2-1, the V gene TRBV12-5, with 15 nucleotides matching TRBD2. The CDR3 sequence is 19 residues long. J was trimmed by 0 bases and V by 1 base; bases with no gene match: 4. From germline, CDR1 is LGHNT and CDR2 FRNRAP. The CDR3 loop reads CASGLAPGLAGGSYNEQFF. The CDR3 nucleotides read TGTGCTAGTGGTTTGGCCCCGGGACTAGCGGGAGGCTCCTACAATGAGCAGTTCTTC.

This chain connects TRBV9 to TRBJ2-3; 9 nucleotides line up with TRBD2. Germline values: CDR1 SGDLS, CDR2 YYNGEE. The CDR3 spans 15 residues. With V trimmed by 5 bases and J by 3 bases, 7 bases remained unmatched. The CDR3 DNA reads as TGTGCCAGCAGTGGCCCGGGACTAGCTACAGATACGCAGTATTTT. This gives the protein CASSGPGLATDTQYF. Full variable domain (remainder filled in from reference TRBV9 and TRBJ2-3): DSGVTQTPKHLITATGQRVTLRCSPRSGDLSVYWYQQSLDQGLQFLIQYYNGEERAKGNILERFSAQQFPDLHSELNLSSLELGDSALYFCASSGPGLATDTQYFGPGTRLTVL.

This clonotype came up once. The chain couples TRBV20-1 to TRBJ2-5; D unclear. Trimming removed 3 bases at V and 11 bases at J, with 19 bases between. This CDR3 has 13 residues. The germline CDR1 and CDR2 sequences are DFQATT and SNEGSKA (reference sequence). CDR3 residues: CSARPFVDNEQYF. The CDR3 DNA is TGCAGTGCTAGGCCTTTTGTCGACAATGAGCAGTACTTC.

This clonotype has a handful of counts. The gene calls are TRBV4-3 and TRBJ1-2, with D possibly TRBD1 on 5 matching bases. Germline V gene sequence: CDR1 LGHNA, CDR2 YSLEER. The CDR3 loop spans 15 amino acids. Trimming took 1 base from V and 4 from J, leaving 13 bases between them. The CDR3 is CASSQAATGGYGYTF. As DNA, the CDR3 is TGCGCCAGCAGCCAAGCGGCCACAGGCGGCTATGGCTACACCTTC.

This chain joins TRBV24-1 and TRBJ2-7; D gene ambiguous. CDR1 and CDR2 (germline): KGHDR, SFDVKD. V was pared by 4 bases and J by 2 bases, with 8 bases between. The CDR3 sequence is 13 residues long. The DNA of the CDR3 is TGTGCCACCAGTGACCCCGACACCTACGAGCAGTACTTC. It yields the protein CATSDPDTYEQYF.

V is TRBV3-1 and J is TRBJ2-1; 11 nucleotides align to TRBD2. The germline gives CDR1 LGHDT, CDR2 YNNKEL (reference sequence). J lost 7 bases, V lost 4 bases, and 9 bases had no gene match. The CDR3 is made up of 16 amino acids. The CDR3 is CASSRSSGRLGNEQFF. CDR3 bases: TGTGCCAGCAGCCGCTCTAGCGGGAGGCTGGGGAATGAGCAGTTCTTC.

The V call is TRBV5-5, the J call TRBJ1-3; 9 bases line up with TRBD1. Trimming at V came to 4 bases and at J to 4 bases, leaving 9 bases not matched to a gene. This CDR3 spans 16 amino acids. Germline CDR1 is SGHKS and CDR2 is YYEKEE (reference sequence). DNA of the CDR3: TGTGCCAGCAGCGTAACAGGGGGCGCTTACGGAAACACCATATATTTT. Protein: CASSVTGGAYGNTIYF.

The chain joins TRBV20-1 to TRBJ1-2, with D possibly matching TRBD1 (5 bases). CDR3 length: 15 residues. Looked up from germline, CDR1 is DFQATT and CDR2 is SNEGSKA (reference sequence). Trimming left V 1 base short and J 10 bases short, with 22 bases between. This CDR3 reads CSARARKDTGGDYTF. DNA of the CDR3: TGCAGTGCTAGAGCTCGGAAGGACACGGGGGGTGACTACACCTTC.

The V call is TRBV7-9, the J call TRBJ1-1; weak D call: TRBD1 (6 bases). CDR1 is SEHNR, CDR2 FQNEAQ, per germline (reference sequence). The CDR3 covers 16 residues. The V and J ends lost 5 bases and 6 bases respectively, with 22 bases between them. In DNA, the CDR3 is TGTGCCAGCAGCACGACTCAGGAGGGGGAGTTCGCTGAAGCTTTCTTT. As protein: CASSTTQEGEFAEAFF.